A single sample is the source of the 9 T cell receptor beta chains below, sequenced in a study of blood T cell repertoires in COVID-19. TCRdb's copy holds only in-frame clones and misses some; the assay was immunoSEQ multiplex PCR. Among a few hundred thousand clones listed, around 92% were seen once. The sample was peripheral blood. All receptors derive from a middle-aged man with acute or convalescent COVID-19.

The J gene is TRBJ1-2, the V gene TRBV29-1; 8 bases line up with TRBD1. Germline loops: CDR1 SQVTM, CDR2 ANQGSEA. The trim removed 5 bases at V and 4 bases at J, leaving 12 bases unmatched. This CDR3 comprises 15 residues. The CDR3 DNA is TGCAGCGTTACTCCTAAGGACAGGGCTACCTATGGCTACACCTTC. This codes for CSVTPKDRATYGYTF.

This chain uses TRBV12-3 or TRBV12-4 with TRBJ1-2; the D gene is possibly TRBD1 (5 bases). The CDR3 covers 13 residues. V gave up 3 bases and J gave up 6 bases, with 11 bases separating them. Written as DNA, the CDR3 is TGTGCCAGCAGTTTCCCAGGGTCGAATGGCTACACCTTC. Translated: CASSFPGSNGYTF.

This chain links TRBV6-5 with TRBJ2-2, with a possible D match to TRBD1 (6 bases). Deletions cut 3 bases from V and 9 bases from J, with 8 bases between. The CDR3 contains 12 residues. Germline loops: CDR1 MNHEY, CDR2 SVGAGI. DNA for the CDR3: TGTGCCAGCAGTTATGGGGGCAGGGAGCTGTTTTTT. Its translation: CASSYGGRELFF.

CDR3 DNA sequence: TGTGCCAGCAGCTTTGGGCAGGGTTATGGCTACACCTTC. This encodes CASSFGQGYGYTF. The rearrangement uses TRBV5-6 and TRBJ1-2; weak D call: TRBD1 (5 bases). The CDR3 is 13 residues long. Germline V gene lookup returns CDR1 SGHDT and CDR2 YYEEEE. The germline V and J ends were trimmed by 2 bases and 5 bases, with 10 bases remaining between them.

This chain links TRBV14 with TRBJ2-7, with D maybe TRBD1 (6 bases). The CDR3 has 17 residues. V lost 1 base and J 3 bases, leaving 19 bases between the germline ends. Germline CDR1 is SGHDN and CDR2 is FVKESK. The chain's CDR3 is CASSQVGDRQRNYEQYF. CDR3 DNA: TGTGCCAGCAGCCAAGTAGGAGACAGGCAACGCAACTACGAGCAGTACTTC.

The chain carries TRBV7-8 and TRBJ2-7, with D possibly being TRBD2 (5 bases). The germline V gene encodes CDR1 SGHVS and CDR2 FQNEAQ. This CDR3 has 14 residues. V was pared by 3 bases and J by 3 bases, with 12 bases between. In nucleotides, the CDR3 is TGTGCCAGCAGCTTCCTCCCTGGAGGCTACGAGCAGTACTTC. This gives the protein CASSFLPGGYEQYF.

This chain uses TRBV27 with TRBJ1-2; 8 positions agree with TRBD1. This CDR3 is 15 amino acids long. Trimming cost V 6 bases and J 7 bases; bases outside gene matches: 13. Germline-derived CDR1 and CDR2 are MNHEY and SMNVEV (reference sequence). The CDR3, as DNA: TGTGCCAGCAGCTCCCCCGACAGGGGCAAGAGTGGCTACACCTTC. This gives the protein CASSSPDRGKSGYTF.

A note on this clone: Other DNA variants within this sample encode the same CDR3. The genes are TRBV3-1 (or the pseudogene TRBV3-2) and TRBJ1-2; D uncertain. Germline V gene sequence: CDR1 LGHDT, CDR2 YNNKEL (reference sequence). The CDR3 sequence is 11 residues long. The V end lost 0 bases, the J end lost 7 bases, and 3 bases lay between the germline ends. CDR3 in DNA: TGTGCCAGCAGCCAAGATCGTGGCTACACCTTC. It encodes CASSQDRGYTF.

This chain links TRBV14 with TRBJ2-2, with D unclear. Trimming pared 0 bases from V and 4 bases from J, leaving 6 bases between. Germline assignment: CDR1 SGHDN and CDR2 FVKESK. The CDR3 is 14 amino acids. The CDR3 DNA reads as TGTGCCAGCAGCCAAGATTGGAGCACCGGGGAGCTGTTTTTT. This gives the protein CASSQDWSTGELFF.